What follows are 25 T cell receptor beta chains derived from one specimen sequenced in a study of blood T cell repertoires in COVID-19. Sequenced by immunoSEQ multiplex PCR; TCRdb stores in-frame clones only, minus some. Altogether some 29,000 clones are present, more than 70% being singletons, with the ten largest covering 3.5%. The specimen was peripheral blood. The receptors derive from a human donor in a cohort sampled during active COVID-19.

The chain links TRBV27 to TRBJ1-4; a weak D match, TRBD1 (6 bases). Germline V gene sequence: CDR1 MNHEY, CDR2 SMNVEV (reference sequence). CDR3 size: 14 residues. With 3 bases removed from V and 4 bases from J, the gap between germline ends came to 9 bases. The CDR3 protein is CASSFETGNEKLFF. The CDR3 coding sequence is TGTGCCAGCAGTTTCGAGACAGGTAATGAAAAACTGTTTTTT.

CDR3 loop: CASSLLSVHTGELFF. CDR3 DNA sequence: TGTGCCAGCAGCTTATTAAGCGTCCACACCGGGGAGCTGTTTTTT. The genes are TRBV7-6 and TRBJ2-2; no clear D gene. The CDR3 covers 15 residues. Germline V lookup: CDR1 SGHVS, CDR2 FNYEAQ. Between the trimmed V and J ends, which lost 2 bases and 3 bases, there was a span of 10 bases.

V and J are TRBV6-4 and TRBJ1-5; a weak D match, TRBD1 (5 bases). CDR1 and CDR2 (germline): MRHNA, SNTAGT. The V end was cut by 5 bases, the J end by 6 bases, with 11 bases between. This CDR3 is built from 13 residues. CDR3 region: CASSRERGQPQHF. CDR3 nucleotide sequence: TGTGCCAGCAGTAGGGAAAGGGGTCAGCCCCAGCATTTT.

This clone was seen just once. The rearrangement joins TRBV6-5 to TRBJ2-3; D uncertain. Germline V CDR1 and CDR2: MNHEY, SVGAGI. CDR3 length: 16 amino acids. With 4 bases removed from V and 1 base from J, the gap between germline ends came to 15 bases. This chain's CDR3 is CASSFSPTLRTDTQYF. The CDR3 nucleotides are TGTGCCAGCAGTTTCTCACCCACCCTACGCACAGATACGCAGTATTTT.

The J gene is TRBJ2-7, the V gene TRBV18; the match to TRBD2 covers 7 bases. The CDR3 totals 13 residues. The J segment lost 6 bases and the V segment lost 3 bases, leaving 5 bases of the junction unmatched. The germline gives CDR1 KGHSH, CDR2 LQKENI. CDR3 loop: CASSPGGFGEQYF. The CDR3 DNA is TGTGCCAGCTCACCGGGGGGGTTCGGCGAGCAGTACTTC.

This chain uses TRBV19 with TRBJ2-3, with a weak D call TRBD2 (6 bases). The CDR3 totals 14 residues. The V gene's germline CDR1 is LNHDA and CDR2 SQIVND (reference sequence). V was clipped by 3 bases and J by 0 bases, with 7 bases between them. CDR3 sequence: CASSMGGSTDTQYF. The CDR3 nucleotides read TGTGCCAGTAGTATGGGGGGTAGCACAGATACGCAGTATTTT.

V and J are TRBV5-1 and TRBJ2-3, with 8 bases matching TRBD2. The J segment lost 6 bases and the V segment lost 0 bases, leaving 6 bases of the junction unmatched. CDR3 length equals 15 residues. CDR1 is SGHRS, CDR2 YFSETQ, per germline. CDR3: CASSLEGLVPDTQYF. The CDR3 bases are TGCGCCAGCAGCTTGGAGGGACTAGTACCCGATACGCAGTATTTT.

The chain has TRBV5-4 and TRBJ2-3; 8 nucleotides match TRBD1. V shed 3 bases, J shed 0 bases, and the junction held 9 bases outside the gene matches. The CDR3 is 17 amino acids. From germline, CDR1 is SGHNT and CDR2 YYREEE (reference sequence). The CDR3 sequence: CASSSRRQGMSTDTQYF. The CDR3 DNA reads TGTGCCAGCAGCTCACGGAGACAGGGGATGAGCACAGATACGCAGTATTTT.

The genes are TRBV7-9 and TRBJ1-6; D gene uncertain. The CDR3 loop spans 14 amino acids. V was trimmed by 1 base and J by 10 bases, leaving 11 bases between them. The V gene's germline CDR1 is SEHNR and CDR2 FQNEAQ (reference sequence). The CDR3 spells CASSLGMVQSPLHF. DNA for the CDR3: TGTGCCAGCAGCTTAGGCATGGTACAGTCACCCCTCCACTTT.

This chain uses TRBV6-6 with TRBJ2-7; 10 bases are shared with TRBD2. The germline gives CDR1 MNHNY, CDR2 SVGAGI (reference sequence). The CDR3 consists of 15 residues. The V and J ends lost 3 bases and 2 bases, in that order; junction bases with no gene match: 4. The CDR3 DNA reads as TGTGCCAGCAGTTATAAGCGGGGGGGAACCTACGAGCAGTACTTC. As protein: CASSYKRGGTYEQYF.

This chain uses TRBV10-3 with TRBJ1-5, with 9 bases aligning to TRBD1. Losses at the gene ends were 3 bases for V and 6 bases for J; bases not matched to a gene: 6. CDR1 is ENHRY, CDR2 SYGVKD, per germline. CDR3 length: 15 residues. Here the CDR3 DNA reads TGTGCCATCAGTGAAACAGGGGGCGGGAGTCAGCCCCAGCATTTT. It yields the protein CAISETGGGSQPQHF.

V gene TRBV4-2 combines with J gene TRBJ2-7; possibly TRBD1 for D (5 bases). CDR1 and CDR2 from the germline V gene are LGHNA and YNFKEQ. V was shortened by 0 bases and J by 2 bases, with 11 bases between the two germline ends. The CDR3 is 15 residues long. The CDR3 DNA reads TGTGCCAGCAGCCAAGAAGTGGTGGGGCCCTACGAGCAGTACTTC. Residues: CASSQEVVGPYEQYF.

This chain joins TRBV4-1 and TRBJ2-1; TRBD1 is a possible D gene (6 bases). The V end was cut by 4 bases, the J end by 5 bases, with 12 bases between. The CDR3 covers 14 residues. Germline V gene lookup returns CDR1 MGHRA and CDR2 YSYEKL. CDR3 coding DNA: TGCGCCAGCAGCCGTTGGACAGATCACAATGAGCAGTTCTTC. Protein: CASSRWTDHNEQFF.

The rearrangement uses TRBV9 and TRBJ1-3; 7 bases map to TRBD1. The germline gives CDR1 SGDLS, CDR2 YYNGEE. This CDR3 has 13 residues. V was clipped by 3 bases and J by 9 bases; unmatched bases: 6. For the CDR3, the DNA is TGTGCCAGCAGCGCGGCACAGGGGACCACCATATATTTT. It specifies CASSAAQGTTIYF.

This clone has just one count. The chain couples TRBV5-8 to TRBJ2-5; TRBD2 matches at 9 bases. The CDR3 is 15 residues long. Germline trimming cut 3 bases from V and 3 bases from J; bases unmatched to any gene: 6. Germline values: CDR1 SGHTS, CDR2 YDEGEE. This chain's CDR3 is CASSSSGTSKETQYF. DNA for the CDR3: TGTGCCAGCAGCTCTTCCGGGACTAGCAAAGAGACCCAGTACTTC.

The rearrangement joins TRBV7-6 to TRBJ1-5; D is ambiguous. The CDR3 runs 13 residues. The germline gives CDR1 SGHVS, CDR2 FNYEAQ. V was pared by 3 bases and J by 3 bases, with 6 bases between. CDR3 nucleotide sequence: TGTGCCAGCAGCTTGGGCACCAATCAGCCCCAGCATTTT. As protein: CASSLGTNQPQHF.

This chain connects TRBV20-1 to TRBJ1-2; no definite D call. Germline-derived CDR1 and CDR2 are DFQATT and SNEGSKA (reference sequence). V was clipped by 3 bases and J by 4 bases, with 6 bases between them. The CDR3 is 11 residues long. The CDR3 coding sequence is TGCAGTGCTAGTGCGGTCTATGGCTACACCTTC. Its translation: CSASAVYGYTF.

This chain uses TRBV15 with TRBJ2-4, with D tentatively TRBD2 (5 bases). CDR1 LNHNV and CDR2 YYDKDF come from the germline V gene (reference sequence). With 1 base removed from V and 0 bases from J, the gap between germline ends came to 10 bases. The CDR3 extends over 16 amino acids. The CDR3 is CATSRARELAKNIQYF. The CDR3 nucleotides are TGTGCCACCAGCAGAGCTCGGGAACTAGCCAAAAACATTCAGTACTTC.

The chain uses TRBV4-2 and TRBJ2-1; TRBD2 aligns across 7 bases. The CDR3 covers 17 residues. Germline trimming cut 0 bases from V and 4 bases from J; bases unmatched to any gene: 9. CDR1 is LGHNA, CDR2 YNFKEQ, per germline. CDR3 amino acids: CASSQDVRGGPYNEQFF. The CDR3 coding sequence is TGTGCCAGCAGCCAAGATGTCCGGGGAGGGCCTTACAATGAGCAGTTCTTC.

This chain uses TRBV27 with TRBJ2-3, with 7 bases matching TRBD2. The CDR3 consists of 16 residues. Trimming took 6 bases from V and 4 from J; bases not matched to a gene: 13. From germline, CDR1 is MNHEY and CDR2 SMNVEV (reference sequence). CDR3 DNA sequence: TGTGCCAGCAGCCGGGGCGGGTTCCTAGCGGCAGATACGCAGTATTTT. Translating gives CASSRGGFLAADTQYF.

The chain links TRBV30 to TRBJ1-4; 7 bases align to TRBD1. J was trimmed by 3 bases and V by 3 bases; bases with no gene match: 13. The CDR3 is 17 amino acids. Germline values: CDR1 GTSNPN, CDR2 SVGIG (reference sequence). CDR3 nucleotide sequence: TGTGCCTGGAGGTCCGGGACAGTGAGTAATCCTAATGAAAAACTGTTTTTT. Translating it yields CAWRSGTVSNPNEKLFF.

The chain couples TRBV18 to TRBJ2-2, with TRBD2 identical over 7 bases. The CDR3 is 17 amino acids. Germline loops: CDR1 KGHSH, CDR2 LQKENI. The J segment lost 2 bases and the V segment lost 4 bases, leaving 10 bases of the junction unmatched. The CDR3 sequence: CASSLYVAGVNTGELFF. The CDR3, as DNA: TGTGCCAGCTCACTCTACGTGGCGGGGGTCAACACCGGGGAGCTGTTTTTT. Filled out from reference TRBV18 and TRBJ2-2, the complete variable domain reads NAGVMQNPRHLVRRRGQEARLRCSPMKGHSHVYWYRQLPEEGLKFMVYLQKENIIDESGMPKERFSAEFPKEGPSILRIQQVVRGDSAAYFCASSLYVAGVNTGELFFGEGSRLTVL.

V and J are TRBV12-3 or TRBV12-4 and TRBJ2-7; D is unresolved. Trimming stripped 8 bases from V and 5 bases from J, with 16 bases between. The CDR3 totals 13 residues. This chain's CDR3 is CASQATPMHEQYF. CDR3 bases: TGTGCCAGCCAGGCCACCCCTATGCACGAGCAGTACTTC.

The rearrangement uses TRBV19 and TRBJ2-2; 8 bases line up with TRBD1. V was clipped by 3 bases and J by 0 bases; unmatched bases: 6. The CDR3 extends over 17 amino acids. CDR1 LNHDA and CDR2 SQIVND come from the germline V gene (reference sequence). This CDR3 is CASSIQGAFANTGELFF. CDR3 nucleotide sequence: TGTGCCAGTAGTATCCAGGGGGCCTTCGCGAACACCGGGGAGCTGTTTTTT.

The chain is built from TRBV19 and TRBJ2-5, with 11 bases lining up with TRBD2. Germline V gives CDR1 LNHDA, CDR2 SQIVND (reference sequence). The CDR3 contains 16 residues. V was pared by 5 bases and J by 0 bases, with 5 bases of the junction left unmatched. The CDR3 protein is CASSFRLAGYQETQYF. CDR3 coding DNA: TGTGCCAGTAGTTTCCGACTAGCGGGGTACCAAGAGACCCAGTACTTC. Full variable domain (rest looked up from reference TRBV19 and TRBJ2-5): DGGITQSPKYLFRKEGQNVTLSCEQNLNHDAMYWYRQDPGQGLRLIYYSQIVNDFQKGDIAEGYSVSREKKESFPLTVTSAQKNPTAFYLCASSFRLAGYQETQYFGPGTRLLVL.